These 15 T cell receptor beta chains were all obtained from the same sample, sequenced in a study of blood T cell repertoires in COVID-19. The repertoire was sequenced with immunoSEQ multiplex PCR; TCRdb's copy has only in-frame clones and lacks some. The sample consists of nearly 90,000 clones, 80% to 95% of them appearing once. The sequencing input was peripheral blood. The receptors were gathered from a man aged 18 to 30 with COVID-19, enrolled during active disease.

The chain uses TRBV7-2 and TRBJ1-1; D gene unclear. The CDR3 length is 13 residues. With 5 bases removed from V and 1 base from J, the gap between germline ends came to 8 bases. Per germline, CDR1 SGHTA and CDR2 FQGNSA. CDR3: CASSALPNTEAFF. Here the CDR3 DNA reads TGTGCCAGCAGCGCACTTCCGAACACTGAAGCTTTCTTT.

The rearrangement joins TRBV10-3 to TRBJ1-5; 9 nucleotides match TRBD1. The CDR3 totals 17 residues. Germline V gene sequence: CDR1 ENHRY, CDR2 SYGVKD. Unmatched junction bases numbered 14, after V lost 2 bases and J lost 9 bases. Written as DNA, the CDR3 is TGTGCCATCAGTGAGCCGAAGGGACAGGGCCAATCGTCGCCCCAGCATTTT. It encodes CAISEPKGQGQSSPQHF.

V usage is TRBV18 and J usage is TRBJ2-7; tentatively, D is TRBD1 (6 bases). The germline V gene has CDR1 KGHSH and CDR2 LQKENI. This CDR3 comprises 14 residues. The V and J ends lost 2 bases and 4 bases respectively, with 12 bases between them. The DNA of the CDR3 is TGTGCCAGCTCACCAGGCAGGGGAACGTACGAGCAGTACTTC. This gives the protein CASSPGRGTYEQYF.

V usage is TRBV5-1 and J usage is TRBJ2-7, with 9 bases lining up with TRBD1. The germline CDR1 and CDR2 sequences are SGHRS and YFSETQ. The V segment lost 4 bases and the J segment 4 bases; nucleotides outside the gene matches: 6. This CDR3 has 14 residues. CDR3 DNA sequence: TGCGCCAGCAGCACGGGGGACAGGGAGTACGAGCAGTACTTC. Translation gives CASSTGDREYEQYF.

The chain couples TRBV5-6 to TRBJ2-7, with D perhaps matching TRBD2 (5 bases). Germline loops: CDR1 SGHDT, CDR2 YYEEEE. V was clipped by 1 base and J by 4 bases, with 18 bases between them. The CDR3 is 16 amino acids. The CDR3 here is CASSLSPSGSLYEQYF. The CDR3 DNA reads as TGTGCCAGCAGCTTGTCGCCGTCGGGAAGCCTGTACGAGCAGTACTTC.

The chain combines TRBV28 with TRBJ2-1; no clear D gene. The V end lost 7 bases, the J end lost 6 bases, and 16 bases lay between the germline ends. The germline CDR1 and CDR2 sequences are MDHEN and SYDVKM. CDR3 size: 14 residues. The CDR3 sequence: CASTDTHPGNEQFF. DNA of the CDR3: TGTGCCAGCACCGACACGCACCCCGGCAATGAGCAGTTCTTC.

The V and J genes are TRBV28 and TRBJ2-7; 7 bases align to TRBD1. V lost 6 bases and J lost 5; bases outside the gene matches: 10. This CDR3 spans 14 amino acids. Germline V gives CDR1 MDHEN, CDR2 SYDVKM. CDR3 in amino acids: CASSRRQGRHEQYF. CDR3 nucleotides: TGTGCCAGCAGCCGTCGACAGGGACGGCACGAGCAGTACTTC.

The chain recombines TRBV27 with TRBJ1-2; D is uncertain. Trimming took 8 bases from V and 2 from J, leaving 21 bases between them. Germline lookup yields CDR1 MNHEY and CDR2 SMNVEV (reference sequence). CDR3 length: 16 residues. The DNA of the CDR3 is TGTGCCAGCGCTAAATTAAGTGGGCGAAGAAACTATGGCTACACCTTC. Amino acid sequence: CASAKLSGRRNYGYTF.

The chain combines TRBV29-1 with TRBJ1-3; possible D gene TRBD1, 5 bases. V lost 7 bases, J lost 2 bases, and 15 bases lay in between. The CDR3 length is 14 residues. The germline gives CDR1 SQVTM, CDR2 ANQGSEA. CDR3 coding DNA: TGCAGCGCAGTCCTTTGGGGGGCTGGAAACACCATATATTTT. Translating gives CSAVLWGAGNTIYF.

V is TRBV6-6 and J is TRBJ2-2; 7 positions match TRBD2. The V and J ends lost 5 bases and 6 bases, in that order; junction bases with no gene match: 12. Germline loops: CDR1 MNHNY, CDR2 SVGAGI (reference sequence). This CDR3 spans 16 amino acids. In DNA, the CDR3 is TGTGCCAGCAGTCCCCCCCGGGGGAGGGTCCCCGGGGAGCTGTTTTTT. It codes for CASSPPRGRVPGELFF.

CDR3 nucleotide sequence: TGTGCCAGCAGCCAAGATAGTCGGGACACGAGCTATGGCTACACCTTC. Translating gives CASSQDSRDTSYGYTF. V is TRBV3-1 (or the pseudogene TRBV3-2) and J is TRBJ1-2; the D gene is possibly TRBD1 (6 bases). The CDR3 has 16 amino acids. Germline V gene sequence: CDR1 LGHDT, CDR2 YNNKEL (reference sequence). With 0 bases removed from V and 4 bases from J, the gap between germline ends came to 15 bases.

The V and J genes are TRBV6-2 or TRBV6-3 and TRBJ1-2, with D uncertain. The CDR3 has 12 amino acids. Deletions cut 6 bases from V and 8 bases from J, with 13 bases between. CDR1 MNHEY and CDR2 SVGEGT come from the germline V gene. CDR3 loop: CASSRDVGGYTF. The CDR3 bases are TGTGCCAGCAGCCGTGATGTGGGCGGCTACACCTTC.

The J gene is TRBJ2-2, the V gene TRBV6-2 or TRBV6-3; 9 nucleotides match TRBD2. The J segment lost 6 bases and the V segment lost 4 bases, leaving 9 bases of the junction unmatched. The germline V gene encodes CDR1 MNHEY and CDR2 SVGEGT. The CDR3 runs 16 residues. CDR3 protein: CASSWEGLAIPGELFF. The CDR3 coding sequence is TGTGCCAGCAGTTGGGAGGGACTAGCCATCCCCGGGGAGCTGTTTTTT.

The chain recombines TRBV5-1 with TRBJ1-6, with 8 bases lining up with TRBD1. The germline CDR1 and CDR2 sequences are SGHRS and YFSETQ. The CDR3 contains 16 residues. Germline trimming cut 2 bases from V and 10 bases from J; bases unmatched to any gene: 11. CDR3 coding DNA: TGCGCCAGCAGCTTTAGACCGGGACAGGACGGCTCACCCCTCCACTTT. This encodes CASSFRPGQDGSPLHF.

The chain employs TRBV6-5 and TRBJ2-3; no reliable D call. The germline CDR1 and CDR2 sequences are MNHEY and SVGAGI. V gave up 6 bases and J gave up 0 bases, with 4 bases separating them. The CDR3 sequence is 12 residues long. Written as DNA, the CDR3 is TGTGCCAGCAGCCCGAGCACAGATACGCAGTATTTT. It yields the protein CASSPSTDTQYF.